These 9 T cell receptor beta chains were sequenced from one sample in a study of vaccination effects on CD4 cells after COVID-19. For these TCRs, the target antigens are not known. The repertoire was sequenced with immunoSEQ multiplex PCR; TCRdb's copy has only in-frame clones and lacks some. Among tens of thousands of clones listed, more than 65% were seen once. ViraFEST expansion of antigen-specific CD4+ T cells with viral peptide pools preceded sequencing. When around 10 days of culture had elapsed, CD4+ T cells were isolated. According to PCR results, the person was infected with SARS-CoV-2 between March and December 2020. The sequenced sample was CD4+ T cells from PBMCs cultured with HIV peptides, obtained before COVID-19 vaccination. Subset described: HIV-1 Nef peptide pool negative control/reference culture. These receptors were taken from a human donor who had a prior SARS-CoV-2 infection.

In its sample, this clone was seen once. CDR3 region: CASSPGTEDTQYF. CDR3 sequence (DNA): TGTGCCAGCTCACCAGGAACTGAGGATACGCAGTATTTT. V is TRBV18 and J is TRBJ2-3; no clear D gene. CDR3 length: 13 amino acids. V lost 2 bases and J 6 bases, leaving 9 bases between the germline ends. CDR1 and CDR2 from the germline V gene are KGHSH and LQKENI.

The V call is TRBV12-3 or TRBV12-4, the J call TRBJ2-3, with D unclear. V was trimmed by 7 bases and J by 6 bases, leaving 8 bases between them. This CDR3 contains 11 residues. The CDR3, as DNA: TGTGCCAGCACCTTGGGGGATACGCAGTATTTT. Translated: CASTLGDTQYF.

The chain employs TRBV25-1 and TRBJ1-4, with D possibly matching TRBD1 (5 bases). The germline CDR1 and CDR2 sequences are MGHDK and SYGVNS. The CDR3 is made up of 15 amino acids. Trimming shortened V by 4 bases and J by 7 bases, and 16 bases separated the two germline ends. CDR3 amino acids: CASSADRDATEKLFF. CDR3 DNA sequence: TGTGCCAGCAGTGCCGACCGGGACGCGACTGAAAAACTGTTTTTT.

This clone has a single count. This sequence joins TRBV7-2 and TRBJ2-5; TRBD1 aligns across 8 bases. V was clipped by 6 bases and J by 1 base; unmatched bases: 4. Germline V gives CDR1 SGHTA, CDR2 FQGNSA. The CDR3 extends over 14 amino acids. Here the CDR3 reads CASRPDRGQETQYF. The CDR3 DNA follows: TGTGCCAGCAGACCCGACAGGGGCCAAGAGACCCAGTACTTC. The complete variable domain, with remaining parts taken from reference TRBV7-2 and TRBJ2-5, reads GAGVSQSPSNKVTEKGKDVELRCDPISGHTALYWYRQSLGQGLEFLIYFQGNSAPDKSGLPSDRFSAERTGGSVSTLTIQRTQQEDSAVYLCASRPDRGQETQYFGPGTRLLVL.

The chain has TRBV7-3 and TRBJ1-2; 9 nucleotides line up with TRBD1. Trimming took 4 bases from V and 2 from J; bases not matched to a gene: 8. From germline, CDR1 is SGHTA and CDR2 FQGTGA. CDR3 length: 16 residues. The CDR3 nucleotides are TGTGCCAGCAGCTCAAGACAGGGGGGTTCCAACTATGGCTACACCTTC. This sequence encodes CASSSRQGGSNYGYTF.

This clone ranks as medium-sized. The chain recombines TRBV7-2 with TRBJ1-2; tentatively, D is TRBD1 (6 bases). Germline V gene lookup returns CDR1 SGHTA and CDR2 FQGNSA. Trimming took 5 bases from V and 5 from J, leaving 15 bases between them. The CDR3 has 14 residues. The CDR3 reads CASSRGSGQYGYTF. CDR3 nucleotide sequence: TGTGCCAGCAGCCGGGGGTCAGGACAGTATGGCTACACCTTC. Full variable domain (remainder filled in from reference TRBV7-2 and TRBJ1-2): GAGVSQSPSNKVTEKGKDVELRCDPISGHTALYWYRQSLGQGLEFLIYFQGNSAPDKSGLPSDRFSAERTGGSVSTLTIQRTQQEDSAVYLCASSRGSGQYGYTFGSGTRLTVV.

The chain couples TRBV3-1 (or the pseudogene TRBV3-2) to TRBJ2-4; D is unclear. V lost 1 base, J lost 3 bases, and 4 bases lay in between. The CDR3 loop spans 13 amino acids. Germline CDR1 LGHDT, CDR2 YNNKEL (reference sequence). The CDR3 loop reads CASSQGFKNIQYF. The CDR3 nucleotides read TGTGCCAGCAGCCAAGGATTCAAAAACATTCAGTACTTC.

V gene TRBV24-1 combines with J gene TRBJ1-5; D is uncertain. Trimming left V 1 base short and J 6 bases short, with 9 bases between. The length of the CDR3 is 14 residues. Germline V gene sequence: CDR1 KGHDR, CDR2 SFDVKD. CDR3 sequence reads: CATSDFGAGQPQHF. CDR3 in DNA: TGTGCCACCAGTGATTTTGGCGCGGGTCAGCCCCAGCATTTT.

V gene TRBV6-5 combines with J gene TRBJ1-1; no firm D call. This CDR3 has 13 residues. V gave up 6 bases and J gave up 0 bases, with 8 bases separating them. CDR1 is MNHEY and CDR2 is SVGAGI in the germline V gene. CDR3 sequence (DNA): TGTGCCAGCAGCCTTTCACTGAACACTGAAGCTTTCTTT. This gives the protein CASSLSLNTEAFF.